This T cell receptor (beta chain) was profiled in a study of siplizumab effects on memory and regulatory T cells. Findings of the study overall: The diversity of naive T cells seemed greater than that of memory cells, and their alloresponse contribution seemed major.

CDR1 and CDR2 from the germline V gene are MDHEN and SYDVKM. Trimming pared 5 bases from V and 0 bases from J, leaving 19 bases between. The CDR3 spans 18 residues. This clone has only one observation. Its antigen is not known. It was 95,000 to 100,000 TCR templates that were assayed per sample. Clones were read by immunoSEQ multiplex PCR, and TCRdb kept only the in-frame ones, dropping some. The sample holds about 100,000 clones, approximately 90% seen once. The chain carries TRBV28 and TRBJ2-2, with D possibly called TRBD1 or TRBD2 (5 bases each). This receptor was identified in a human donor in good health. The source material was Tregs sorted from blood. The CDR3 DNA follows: TGTGCCAGCAGTCACAATCGGTGGGACGCCTCGAACACCGGGGAGCTGTTTTTT. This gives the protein CASSHNRWDASNTGELFF.